Included here is one TCR beta chain sequence, with context. This specimen belongs to a study of T cells in Graves' hyperthyroidism and ophthalmopathy. The CDR3 regions of TCR beta were amplified from RNA transcripts. HTBI primers were used for first-round RT-PCR of the TCR CDR3. TCRdb analysed the multiplex PCR reads with MiXCR anew, one entry per CDR3 protein. The repertoire holds hundreds of thousands of distinct CDR3 sequences, about 15% seen once, with approximately 13% in the top ten. CDR1 is SNHLY, CDR2 FYNNEI, per germline. V was shortened by 6 bases and J by 2 bases, with 14 bases between the two germline ends. This CDR3 has 14 amino acids.

This chain uses TRBV2 with TRBJ2-7, with D hard to call. The sequence was obtained from a man younger than 35 with Graves' ophthalmopathy. The source material was blood. The CDR3 region has the DNA TGTGCCAGCAGCCGCCCGACCATACCCTACGAGCAGTACTTC. Protein product: CASSRPTIPYEQYF.